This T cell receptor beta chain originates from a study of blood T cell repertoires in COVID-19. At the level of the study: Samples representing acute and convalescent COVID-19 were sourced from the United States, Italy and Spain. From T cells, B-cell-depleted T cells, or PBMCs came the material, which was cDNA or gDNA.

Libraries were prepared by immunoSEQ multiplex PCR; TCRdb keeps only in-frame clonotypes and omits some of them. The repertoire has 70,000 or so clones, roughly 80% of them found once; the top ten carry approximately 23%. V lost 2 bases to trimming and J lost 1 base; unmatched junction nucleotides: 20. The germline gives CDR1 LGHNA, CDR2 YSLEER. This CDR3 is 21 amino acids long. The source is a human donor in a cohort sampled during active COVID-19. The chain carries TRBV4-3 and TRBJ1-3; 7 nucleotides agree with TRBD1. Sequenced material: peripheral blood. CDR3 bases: TGCGCCAGCAGCCAAAATCGGGCTGGCAGGGGGTCCTCAGGATCTGGAAACACCATATATTTT. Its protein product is CASSQNRAGRGSSGSGNTIYF.